This T cell receptor beta chain was profiled in a study of blood T cell repertoires in COVID-19. Across the study: The United States, Italy and Spain provided the acute and convalescent COVID-19 samples. PBMCs, B-cell-depleted T cells, or T cells provided the cDNA or gDNA that made up the material.

The CDR3 loop spans 16 amino acids. CDR1 and CDR2 from the germline V gene are SGHAT and FQNNGV. Losses at the gene ends were 1 base for V and 3 bases for J; bases not matched to a gene: 9. Source study methods: How many nucleated cells were present was estimated from reference gene primer amplification. TCRdb's copy holds only in-frame clones and misses some; the assay was immunoSEQ multiplex PCR. The DNA gave D and trimming, while V, J and clone size come from that table. Here the sample spans 100,000 or so clones, almost 80% being singletons. Material for sequencing was peripheral blood. The sequence was obtained from a man aged 70 or older with active or convalescent COVID-19. The J gene is TRBJ2-7, the V gene TRBV11-2; 7 positions agree with TRBD2. The CDR3 DNA follows: TGTGCCAGCAGCTTAGGGCGCGGGGGTATTGGCTACGAGCAGTACTTC. Its translation is CASSLGRGGIGYEQYF.